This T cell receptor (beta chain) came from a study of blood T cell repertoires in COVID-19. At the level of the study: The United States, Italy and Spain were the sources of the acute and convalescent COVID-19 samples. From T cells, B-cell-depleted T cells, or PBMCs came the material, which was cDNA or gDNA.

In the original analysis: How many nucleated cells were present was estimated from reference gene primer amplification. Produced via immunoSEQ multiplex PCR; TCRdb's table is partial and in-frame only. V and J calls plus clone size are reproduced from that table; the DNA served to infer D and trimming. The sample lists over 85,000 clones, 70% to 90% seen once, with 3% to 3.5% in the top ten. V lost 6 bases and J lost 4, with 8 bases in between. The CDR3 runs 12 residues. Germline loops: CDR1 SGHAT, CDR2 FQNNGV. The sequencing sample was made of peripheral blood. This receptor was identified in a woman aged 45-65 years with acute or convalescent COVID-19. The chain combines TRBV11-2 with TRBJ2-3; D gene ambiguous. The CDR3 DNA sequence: TGTGCCAGCAGAAACTTCCCAGATACGCAGTATTTT. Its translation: CASRNFPDTQYF. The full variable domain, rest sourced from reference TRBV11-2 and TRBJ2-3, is EAGVAQSPRYKIIEKRQSVAFWCNPISGHATLYWYQQILGQGPKLLIQFQNNGVVDDSQLPKDRFSAERLKGVDSTLKIQPAKLEDSAVYLCASRNFPDTQYFGPGTRLTVL.